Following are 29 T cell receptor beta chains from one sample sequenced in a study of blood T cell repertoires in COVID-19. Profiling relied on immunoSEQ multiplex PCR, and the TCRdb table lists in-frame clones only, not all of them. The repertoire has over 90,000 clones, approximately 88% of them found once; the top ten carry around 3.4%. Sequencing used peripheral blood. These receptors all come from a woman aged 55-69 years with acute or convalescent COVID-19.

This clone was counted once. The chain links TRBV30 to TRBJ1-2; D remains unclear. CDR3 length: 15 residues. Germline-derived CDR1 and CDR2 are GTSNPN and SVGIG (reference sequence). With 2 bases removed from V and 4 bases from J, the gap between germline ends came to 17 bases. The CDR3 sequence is CAWSPSGVNLYGYTF. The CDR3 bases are TGTGCCTGGAGTCCCAGCGGGGTTAATCTCTATGGCTACACCTTC.

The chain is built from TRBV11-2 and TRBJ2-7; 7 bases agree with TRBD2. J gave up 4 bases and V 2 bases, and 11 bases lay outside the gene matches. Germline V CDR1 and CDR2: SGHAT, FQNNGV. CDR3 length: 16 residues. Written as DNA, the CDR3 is TGTGCCAGCAGCTTAACCCTAGTGGGGGGGGGTTACGAGCAGTACTTC. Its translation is CASSLTLVGGGYEQYF.

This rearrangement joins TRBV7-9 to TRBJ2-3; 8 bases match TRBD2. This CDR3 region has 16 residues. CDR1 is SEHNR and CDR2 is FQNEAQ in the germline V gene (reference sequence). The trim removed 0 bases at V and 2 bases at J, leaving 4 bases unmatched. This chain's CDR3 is CASSLAASGHTDTQYF. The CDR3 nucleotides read TGTGCCAGCAGCTTAGCGGCTAGCGGGCACACAGATACGCAGTATTTT.

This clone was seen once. CDR3 region: CASSQAGTGWETQYF. As DNA, the CDR3 is TGTGCCAGCAGCCAAGCCGGGACAGGGTGGGAGACCCAGTACTTC. V usage is TRBV14 and J usage is TRBJ2-5, with 9 bases identical to TRBD1. Germline CDR1 is SGHDN and CDR2 is FVKESK. Trimming at V came to 1 base and at J to 5 bases, leaving 5 bases not matched to a gene. CDR3 length: 15 residues.

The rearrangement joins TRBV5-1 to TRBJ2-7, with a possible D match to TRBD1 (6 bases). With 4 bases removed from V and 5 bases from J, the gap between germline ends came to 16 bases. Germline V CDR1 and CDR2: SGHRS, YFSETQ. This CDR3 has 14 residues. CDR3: CASSRGGGLDEQYF. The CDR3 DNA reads TGCGCCAGCAGCCGTGGTGGGGGCCTAGACGAGCAGTACTTC.

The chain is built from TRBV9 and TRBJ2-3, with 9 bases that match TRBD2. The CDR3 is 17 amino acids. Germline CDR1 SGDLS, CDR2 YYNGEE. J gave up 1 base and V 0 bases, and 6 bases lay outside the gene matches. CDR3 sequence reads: CASSVAISGSRTDTQYF. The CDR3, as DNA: TGTGCCAGCAGCGTAGCTATTAGCGGGAGCCGCACAGATACGCAGTATTTT.

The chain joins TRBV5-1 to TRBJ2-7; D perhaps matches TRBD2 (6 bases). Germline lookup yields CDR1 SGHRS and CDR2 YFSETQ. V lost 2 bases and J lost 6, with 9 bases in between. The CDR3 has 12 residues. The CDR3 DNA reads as TGCGCCAGCAGCTTTAGTAGCGGCGAGCAGTACTTC. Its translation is CASSFSSGEQYF.

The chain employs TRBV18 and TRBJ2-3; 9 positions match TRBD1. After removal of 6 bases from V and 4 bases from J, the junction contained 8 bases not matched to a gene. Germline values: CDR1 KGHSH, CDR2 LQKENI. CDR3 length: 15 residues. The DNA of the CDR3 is TGTGCCAGCTCCCCCGGACAGGGGAGGGCAGATACGCAGTATTTT. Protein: CASSPGQGRADTQYF.

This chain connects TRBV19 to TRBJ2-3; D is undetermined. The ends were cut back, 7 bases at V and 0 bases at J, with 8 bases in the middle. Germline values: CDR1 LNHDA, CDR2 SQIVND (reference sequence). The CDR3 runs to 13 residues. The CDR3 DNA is TGTGCCAGTACCCCGGAGAGCACAGATACGCAGTATTTT. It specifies CASTPESTDTQYF.

CDR3 in amino acids: CASSRGEGYYEQYF. The CDR3, as DNA: TGCGCCAGCAGCAGGGGGGAGGGGTACTACGAGCAGTACTTC. This rearrangement joins TRBV5-1 to TRBJ2-7, with TRBD2 as a possible D gene (7 bases). Deletions cut 4 bases from V and 3 bases from J, with 14 bases between. The CDR3 consists of 14 residues. Germline V gene sequence: CDR1 SGHRS, CDR2 YFSETQ. The full variable domain, rest sourced from reference TRBV5-1 and TRBJ2-7, is KAGVTQTPRYLIKTRGQQVTLSCSPISGHRSVSWYQQTPGQGLQFLFEYFSETQRNKGNFPGRFSGRQFSNSRSEMNVSTLELGDSALYLCASSRGEGYYEQYFGPGTRLTVT.

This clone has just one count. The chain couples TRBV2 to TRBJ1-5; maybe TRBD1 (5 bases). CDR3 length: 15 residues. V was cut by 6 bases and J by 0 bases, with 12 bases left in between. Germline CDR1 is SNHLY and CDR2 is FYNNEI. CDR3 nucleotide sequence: TGTGCCAGCAGAGGTGGACAAAATAGCAATCAGCCCCAGCATTTT. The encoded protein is CASRGGQNSNQPQHF.

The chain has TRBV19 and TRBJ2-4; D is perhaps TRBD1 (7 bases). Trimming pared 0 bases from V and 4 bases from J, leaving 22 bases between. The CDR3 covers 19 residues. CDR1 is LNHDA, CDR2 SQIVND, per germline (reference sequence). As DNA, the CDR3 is TGTGCCAGTAGTATAGATCACGTGACAGGGACGGGAGCGAAAAACATTCAGTACTTC. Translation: CASSIDHVTGTGAKNIQYF.

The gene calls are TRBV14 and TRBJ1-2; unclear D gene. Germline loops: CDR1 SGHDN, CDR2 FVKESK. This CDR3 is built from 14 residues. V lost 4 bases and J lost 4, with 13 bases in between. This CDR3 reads CASSPNRGPYGYTF. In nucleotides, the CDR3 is TGTGCCAGCAGCCCTAATAGAGGGCCCTATGGCTACACCTTC.

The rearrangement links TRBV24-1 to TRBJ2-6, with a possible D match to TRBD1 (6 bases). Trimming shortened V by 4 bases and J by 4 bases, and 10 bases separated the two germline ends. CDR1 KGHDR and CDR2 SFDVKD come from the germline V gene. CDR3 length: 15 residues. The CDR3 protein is CATSEGAYGANVLTF. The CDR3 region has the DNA TGTGCCACCAGTGAGGGGGCATACGGGGCCAACGTCCTGACTTTC.

CDR3 sequence: CASSSLGDRGRYEQYV. As DNA, the CDR3 is TGTGCCAGCAGTTCTCTAGGGGACAGGGGGCGGTACGAGCAGTACGTC. The chain has TRBV6-6 and TRBJ2-7; 12 bases map to TRBD1. This CDR3 region has 16 residues. CDR1 MNHNY and CDR2 SVGAGI come from the germline V gene (reference sequence). V lost 4 bases to trimming and J lost 4 bases; unmatched junction nucleotides: 8.

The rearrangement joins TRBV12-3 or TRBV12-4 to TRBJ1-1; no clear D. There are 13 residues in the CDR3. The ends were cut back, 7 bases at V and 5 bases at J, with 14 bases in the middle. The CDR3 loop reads CASTREVGTEAFF. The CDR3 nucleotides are TGTGCCAGCACTCGGGAGGTGGGGACTGAAGCTTTCTTT.

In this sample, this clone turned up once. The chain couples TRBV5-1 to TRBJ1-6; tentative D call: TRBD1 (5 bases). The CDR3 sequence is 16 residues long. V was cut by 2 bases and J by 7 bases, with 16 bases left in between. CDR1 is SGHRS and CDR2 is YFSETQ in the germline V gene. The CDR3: CASSLDDSRVNSPLHF. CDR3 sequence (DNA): TGCGCCAGCAGCTTAGACGACAGCAGGGTCAATTCACCCCTCCACTTT.

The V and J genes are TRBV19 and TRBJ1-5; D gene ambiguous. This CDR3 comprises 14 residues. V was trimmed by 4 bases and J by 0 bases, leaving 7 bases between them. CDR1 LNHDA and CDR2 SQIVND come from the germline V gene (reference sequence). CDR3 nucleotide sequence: TGTGCCAGTAGTACCAGGAATAGCAATCAGCCCCAGCATTTT. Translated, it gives CASSTRNSNQPQHF. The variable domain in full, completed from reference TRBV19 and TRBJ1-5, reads DGGITQSPKYLFRKEGQNVTLSCEQNLNHDAMYWYRQDPGQGLRLIYYSQIVNDFQKGDIAEGYSVSREKKESFPLTVTSAQKNPTAFYLCASSTRNSNQPQHFGDGTRLSIL.

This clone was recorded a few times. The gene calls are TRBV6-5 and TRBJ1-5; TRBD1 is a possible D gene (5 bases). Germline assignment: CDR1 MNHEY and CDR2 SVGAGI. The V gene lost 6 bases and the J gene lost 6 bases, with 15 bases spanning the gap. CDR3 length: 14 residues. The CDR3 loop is CASSPSGNTQPQHF. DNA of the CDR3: TGTGCCAGCAGCCCGTCAGGGAACACTCAGCCCCAGCATTTT.

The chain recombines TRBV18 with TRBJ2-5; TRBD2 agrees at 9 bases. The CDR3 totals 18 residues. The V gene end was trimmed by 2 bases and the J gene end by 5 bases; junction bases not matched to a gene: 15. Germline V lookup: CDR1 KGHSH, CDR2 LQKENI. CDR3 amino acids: CASSPIEISGSLGETQYF. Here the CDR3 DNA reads TGTGCCAGCTCACCAATTGAAATTAGCGGGAGTCTTGGCGAGACCCAGTACTTC.

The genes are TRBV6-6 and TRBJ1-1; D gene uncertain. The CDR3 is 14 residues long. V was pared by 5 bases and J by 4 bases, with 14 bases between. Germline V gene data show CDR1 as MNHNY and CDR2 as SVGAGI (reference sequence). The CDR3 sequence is CASSTDGVSTEAFF. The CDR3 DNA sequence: TGTGCCAGCAGTACGGACGGGGTAAGCACTGAAGCTTTCTTT.

CDR3 in amino acids: CASSSGLAGGTSEQYF. In DNA, the CDR3 is TGTGCCAGCAGCTCGGGACTAGCGGGAGGGACGAGCGAGCAGTACTTC. V gene TRBV7-3 combines with J gene TRBJ2-7, with 16 bases aligning to TRBD2. CDR1 SGHTA and CDR2 FQGTGA come from the germline V gene. J lost 6 bases, V lost 4 bases, and 6 bases had no gene match. The CDR3 extends over 16 amino acids.

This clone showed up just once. CDR3 sequence: CASSSAANQGTQYF. Here the CDR3 DNA reads TGTGCCAGCAGTTCTGCGGCGAACCAGGGGACCCAGTACTTC. The chain couples TRBV5-4 to TRBJ2-5, with D maybe TRBD1 (5 bases). The CDR3 totals 14 residues. CDR1 is SGHNT, CDR2 YYREEE, per germline (reference sequence). V was trimmed by 5 bases and J by 7 bases, leaving 18 bases between them.

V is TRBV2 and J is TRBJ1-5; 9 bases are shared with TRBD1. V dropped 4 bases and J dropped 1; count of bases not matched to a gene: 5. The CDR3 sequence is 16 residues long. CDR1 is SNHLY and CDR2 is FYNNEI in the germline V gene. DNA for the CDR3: TGTGCCAGCAGTGCGGACAGGGGAAACAGCAATCAGCCCCAGCATTTT. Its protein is CASSADRGNSNQPQHF. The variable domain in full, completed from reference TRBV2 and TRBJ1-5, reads EPEVTQTPSHQVTQMGQEVILRCVPISNHLYFYWYRQILGQKVEFLVSFYNNEISEKSEIFDDQFSVERPDGSNFTLKIRSTKLEDSAMYFCASSADRGNSNQPQHFGDGTRLSIL.

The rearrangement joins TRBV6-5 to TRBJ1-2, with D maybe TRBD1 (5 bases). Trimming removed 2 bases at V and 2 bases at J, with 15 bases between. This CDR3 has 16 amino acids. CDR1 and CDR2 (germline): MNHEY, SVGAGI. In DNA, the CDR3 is TGTGCCAGCAGTTACAATCGGCGGGGGACCAACTATGGCTACACCTTC. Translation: CASSYNRRGTNYGYTF.

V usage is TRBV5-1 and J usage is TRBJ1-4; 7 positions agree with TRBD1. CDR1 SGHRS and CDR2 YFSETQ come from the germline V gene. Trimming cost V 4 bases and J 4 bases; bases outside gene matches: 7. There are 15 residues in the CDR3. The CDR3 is CASSRGGGDNEKLFF. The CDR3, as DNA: TGCGCCAGCAGCCGAGGGGGCGGGGATAATGAAAAACTGTTTTTT. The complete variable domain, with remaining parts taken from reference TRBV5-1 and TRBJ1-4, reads KAGVTQTPRYLIKTRGQQVTLSCSPISGHRSVSWYQQTPGQGLQFLFEYFSETQRNKGNFPGRFSGRQFSNSRSEMNVSTLELGDSALYLCASSRGGGDNEKLFFGSGTQLSVL.

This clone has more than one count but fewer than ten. CDR3 nucleotides: TGTGCCAGCAGCCTGCGGAGGACTGAAGCTTTCTTT. Translation gives CASSLRRTEAFF. The gene calls are TRBV3-1 (or the pseudogene TRBV3-2) and TRBJ1-1; D remains unclear. Trimming cost V 4 bases and J 5 bases, with 8 bases left between them. The CDR3 covers 12 residues. Looked up from germline, CDR1 is LGHDT and CDR2 is YNNKEL (reference sequence).

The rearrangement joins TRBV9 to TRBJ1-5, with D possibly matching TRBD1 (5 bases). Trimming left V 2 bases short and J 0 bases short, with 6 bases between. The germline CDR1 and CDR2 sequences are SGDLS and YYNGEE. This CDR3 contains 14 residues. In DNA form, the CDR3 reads TGTGCCAGCAGCGTTGACAGTAGCAATCAGCCCCAGCATTTT. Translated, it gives CASSVDSSNQPQHF.

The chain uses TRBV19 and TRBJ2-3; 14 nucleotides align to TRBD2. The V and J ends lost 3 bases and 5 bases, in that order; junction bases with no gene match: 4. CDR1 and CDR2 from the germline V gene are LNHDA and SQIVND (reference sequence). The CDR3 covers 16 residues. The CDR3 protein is CASSIGTSGSGDTQYF. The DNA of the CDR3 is TGTGCCAGTAGTATTGGGACTAGCGGGAGTGGAGATACGCAGTATTTT.